This T cell receptor beta chain was obtained from a study of blood T cell repertoires in COVID-19. In the study overall: Sources were T cells, B-cell-depleted T cells, or PBMCs; the material itself was cDNA or gDNA.

Patients at the Seattle site were enrolled during active infection and followed longitudinally. As processed by the authors: By means of reference gene primer amplification, nucleated cell counts were estimated. Clones were read by immunoSEQ multiplex PCR, and TCRdb kept only the in-frame ones, dropping some. The V and J calls and clone size are taken from that table; D and trimming were inferred from the DNA. This sample carries approximately 300,000 clones, about 80% of them seen once, and the ten largest clones take less than 20%. With 6 bases clipped from V and 1 base from J, the junction kept 3 bases outside the gene matches. The germline V gene encodes CDR1 LNHDA and CDR2 SQIVND (reference sequence). This CDR3 is built from 14 residues.

V is TRBV19 and J is TRBJ1-1, with 9 bases identical to TRBD1. This TCR was recovered from a person aged 65 to 85 with COVID-19, enrolled during active disease. The sequencing sample was made of peripheral blood. The CDR3 region is CASRRGQGNTEAFF. The CDR3 DNA is TGTGCCAGTAGGCGGGGACAGGGGAACACTGAAGCTTTCTTT.